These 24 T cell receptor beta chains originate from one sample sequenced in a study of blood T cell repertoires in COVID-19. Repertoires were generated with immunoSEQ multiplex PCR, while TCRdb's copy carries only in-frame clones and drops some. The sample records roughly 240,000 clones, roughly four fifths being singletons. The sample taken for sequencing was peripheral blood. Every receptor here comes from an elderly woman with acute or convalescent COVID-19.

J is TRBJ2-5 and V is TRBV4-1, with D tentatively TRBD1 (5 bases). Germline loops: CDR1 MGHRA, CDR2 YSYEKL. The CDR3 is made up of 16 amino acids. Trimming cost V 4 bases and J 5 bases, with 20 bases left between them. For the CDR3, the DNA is TGCGCCAGCAGCCCAATAGACAGCCCTTTAACGGAGACCCAGTACTTC. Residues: CASSPIDSPLTETQYF.

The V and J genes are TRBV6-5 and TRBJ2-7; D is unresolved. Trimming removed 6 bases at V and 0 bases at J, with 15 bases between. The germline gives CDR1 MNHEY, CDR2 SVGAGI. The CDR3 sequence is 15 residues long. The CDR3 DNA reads TGTGCCAGCAGGGGTGCGTTAGCAGACTCCTACGAGCAGTACTTC. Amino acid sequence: CASRGALADSYEQYF.

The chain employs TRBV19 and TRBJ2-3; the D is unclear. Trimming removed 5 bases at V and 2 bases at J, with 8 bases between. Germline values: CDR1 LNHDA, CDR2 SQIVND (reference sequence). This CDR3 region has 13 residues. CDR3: CASSFSVTDTQYF. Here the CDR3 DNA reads TGTGCCAGTAGTTTCTCAGTCACAGATACGCAGTATTTT.

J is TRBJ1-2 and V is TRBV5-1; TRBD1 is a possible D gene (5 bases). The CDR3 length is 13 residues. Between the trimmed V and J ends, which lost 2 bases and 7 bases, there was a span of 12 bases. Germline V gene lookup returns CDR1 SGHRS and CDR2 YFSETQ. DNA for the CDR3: TGCGCCAGCAGCTTCAGGGAGGGAGGTGGCTACACCTTC. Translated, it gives CASSFREGGGYTF.

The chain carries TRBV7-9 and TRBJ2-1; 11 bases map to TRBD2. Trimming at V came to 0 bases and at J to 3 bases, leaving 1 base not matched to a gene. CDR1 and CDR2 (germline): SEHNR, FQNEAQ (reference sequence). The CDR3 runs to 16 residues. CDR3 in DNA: TGTGCCAGCAGCTTAGCGGGACTAGCGGACTACAATGAGCAGTTCTTC. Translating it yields CASSLAGLADYNEQFF.

The CDR3 spells CASSSLRGNTEAFF. The CDR3 nucleotides read TGTGCCAGCAGCTCACTACGCGGGAACACTGAAGCTTTCTTT. V gene TRBV7-2 combines with J gene TRBJ1-1; no definite D call. Trimming took off 4 bases at V and 1 base at J, with 10 bases between the two ends. CDR3 size: 14 residues. The germline V gene has CDR1 SGHTA and CDR2 FQGNSA.

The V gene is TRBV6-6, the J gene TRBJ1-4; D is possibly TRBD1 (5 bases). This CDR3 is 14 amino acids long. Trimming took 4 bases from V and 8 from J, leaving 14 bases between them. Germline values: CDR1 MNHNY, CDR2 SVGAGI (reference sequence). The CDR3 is CASSLVAGREKLFF. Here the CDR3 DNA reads TGTGCCAGCAGTTTGGTAGCAGGGAGGGAAAAACTGTTTTTT.

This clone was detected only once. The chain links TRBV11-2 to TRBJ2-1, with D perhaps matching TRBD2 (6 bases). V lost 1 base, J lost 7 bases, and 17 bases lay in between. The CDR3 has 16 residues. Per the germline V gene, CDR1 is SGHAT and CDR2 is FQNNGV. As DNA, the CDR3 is TGTGCCAGCAGCTTAGGGGCCGGGACTCTATCGAATGAGCAGTTCTTC. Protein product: CASSLGAGTLSNEQFF.

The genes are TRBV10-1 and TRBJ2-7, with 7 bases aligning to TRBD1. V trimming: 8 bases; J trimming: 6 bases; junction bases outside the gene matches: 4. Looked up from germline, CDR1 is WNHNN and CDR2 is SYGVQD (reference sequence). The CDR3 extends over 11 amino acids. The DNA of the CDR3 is TGCGCCAGCCTAACAGGGGCCGAGCAGTACTTC. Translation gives CASLTGAEQYF.

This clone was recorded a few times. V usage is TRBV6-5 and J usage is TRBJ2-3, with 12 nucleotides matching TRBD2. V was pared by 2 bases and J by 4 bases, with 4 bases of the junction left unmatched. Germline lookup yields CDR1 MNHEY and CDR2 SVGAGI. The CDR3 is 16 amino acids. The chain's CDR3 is CASSYRSSGGADTQYF. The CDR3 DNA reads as TGTGCCAGCAGTTACAGATCTAGCGGGGGGGCAGATACGCAGTATTTT.

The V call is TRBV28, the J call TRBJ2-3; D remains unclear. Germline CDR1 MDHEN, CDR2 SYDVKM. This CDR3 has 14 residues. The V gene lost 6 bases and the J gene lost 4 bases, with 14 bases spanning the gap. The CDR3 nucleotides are TGTGCCAGCAGCAGGATTCCCATTCCAGATACGCAGTATTTT. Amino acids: CASSRIPIPDTQYF.

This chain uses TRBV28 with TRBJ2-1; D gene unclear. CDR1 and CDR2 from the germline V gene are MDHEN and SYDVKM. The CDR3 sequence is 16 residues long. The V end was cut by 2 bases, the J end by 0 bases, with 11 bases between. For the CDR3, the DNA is TGTGCCAGCAGTTTAGTGACTCTAAGCTCCTACAATGAGCAGTTCTTC. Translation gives CASSLVTLSSYNEQFF.

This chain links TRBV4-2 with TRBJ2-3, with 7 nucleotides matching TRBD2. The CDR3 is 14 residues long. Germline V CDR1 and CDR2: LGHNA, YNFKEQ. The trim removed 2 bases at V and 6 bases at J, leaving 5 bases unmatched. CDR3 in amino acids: CASSQLAAGDTQYF. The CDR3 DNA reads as TGTGCCAGCAGCCAACTAGCGGCCGGGGATACGCAGTATTTT.

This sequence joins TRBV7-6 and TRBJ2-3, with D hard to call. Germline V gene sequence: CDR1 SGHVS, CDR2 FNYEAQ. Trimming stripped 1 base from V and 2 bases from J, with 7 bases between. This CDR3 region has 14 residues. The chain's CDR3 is CASSLGASTDTQYF. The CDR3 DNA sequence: TGTGCCAGCAGCTTAGGGGCATCCACAGATACGCAGTATTTT.

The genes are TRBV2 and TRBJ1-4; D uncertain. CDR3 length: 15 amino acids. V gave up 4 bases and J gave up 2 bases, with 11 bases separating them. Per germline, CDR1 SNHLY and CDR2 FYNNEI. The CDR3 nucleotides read TGTGCCAGCAGTGGTCTCCCGGGGACTAATGAAAAACTGTTTTTT. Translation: CASSGLPGTNEKLFF.

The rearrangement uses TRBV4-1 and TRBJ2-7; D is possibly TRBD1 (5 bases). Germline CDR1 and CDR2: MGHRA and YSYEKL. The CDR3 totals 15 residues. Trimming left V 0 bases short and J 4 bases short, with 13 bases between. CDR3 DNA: TGCGCCAGCAGCCAAGATCCCAGGGTCCGGTACGAGCAGTACTTC. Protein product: CASSQDPRVRYEQYF.

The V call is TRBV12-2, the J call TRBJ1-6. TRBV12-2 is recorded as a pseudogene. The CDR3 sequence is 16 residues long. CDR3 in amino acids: CASRLVDVGGISPLHF. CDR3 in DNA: TGTGCAAGTCGCTTAGTAGACGTTGGGGGGATTTCACCCCTCCACTTT.

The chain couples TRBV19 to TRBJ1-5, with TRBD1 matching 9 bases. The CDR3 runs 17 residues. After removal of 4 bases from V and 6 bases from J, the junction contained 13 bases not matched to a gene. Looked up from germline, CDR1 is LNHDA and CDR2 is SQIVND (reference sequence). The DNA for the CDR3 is TGTGCCAGTAGTAGGAGACCAACAGGGGGCTCTGTTCAGCCCCAGCATTTT. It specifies CASSRRPTGGSVQPQHF.

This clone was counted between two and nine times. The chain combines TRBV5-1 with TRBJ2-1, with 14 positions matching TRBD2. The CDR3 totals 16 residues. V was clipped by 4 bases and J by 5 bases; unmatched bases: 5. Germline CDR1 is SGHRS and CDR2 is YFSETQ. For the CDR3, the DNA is TGCGCCAGCAGCACCGGACTAGCGGGGGGCCACAATGAGCAGTTCTTC. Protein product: CASSTGLAGGHNEQFF.

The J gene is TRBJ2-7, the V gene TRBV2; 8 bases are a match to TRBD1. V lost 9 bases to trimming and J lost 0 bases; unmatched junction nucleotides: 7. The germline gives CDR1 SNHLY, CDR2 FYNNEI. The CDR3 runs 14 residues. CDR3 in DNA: TGTGCCAGTTCCGGGACAGGAGGCTCCTACGAGCAGTACTTC. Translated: CASSGTGGSYEQYF.

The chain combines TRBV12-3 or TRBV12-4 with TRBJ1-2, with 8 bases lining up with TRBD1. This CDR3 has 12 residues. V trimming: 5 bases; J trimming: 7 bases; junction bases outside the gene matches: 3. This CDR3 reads CASSATGGGYTF. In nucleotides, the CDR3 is TGTGCCAGCAGTGCAACAGGGGGTGGCTACACCTTC.

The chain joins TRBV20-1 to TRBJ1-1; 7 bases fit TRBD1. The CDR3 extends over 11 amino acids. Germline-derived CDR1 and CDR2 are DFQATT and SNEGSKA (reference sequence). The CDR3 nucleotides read TGCAGACTGACAGGGAGTACTGAAGCTTTCTTT. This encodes CRLTGSTEAFF.

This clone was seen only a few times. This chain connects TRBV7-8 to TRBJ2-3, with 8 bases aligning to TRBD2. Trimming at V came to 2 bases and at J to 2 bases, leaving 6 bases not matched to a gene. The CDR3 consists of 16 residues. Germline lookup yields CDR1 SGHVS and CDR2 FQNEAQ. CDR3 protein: CASSLQIAGNTDTQYF. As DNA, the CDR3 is TGTGCCAGCAGCTTACAAATAGCGGGGAACACAGATACGCAGTATTTT.

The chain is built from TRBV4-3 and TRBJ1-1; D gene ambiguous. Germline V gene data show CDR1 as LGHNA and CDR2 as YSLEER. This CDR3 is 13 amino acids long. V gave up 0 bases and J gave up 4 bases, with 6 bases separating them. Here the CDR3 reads CASSQEEITEAFF. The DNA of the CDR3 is TGCGCCAGCAGCCAAGAAGAGATCACTGAAGCTTTCTTT.